The 30 T cell receptor beta chains presented below share a single source sample, sequenced in a study of blood T cell repertoires in COVID-19. Method: immunoSEQ multiplex PCR; TCRdb's copy keeps in-frame clones and lacks some. The data contain about 320,000 clones, roughly 90% of them singletons. Sequenced sample: PBMCs or T cells enriched from blood (not recorded which). The receptors come from a man aged 55 to 69 who had recovered from COVID-19.

The gene calls are TRBV9 and TRBJ2-7; 10 nucleotides align to TRBD1. Trimming at V came to 3 bases and at J to 5 bases, leaving 8 bases not matched to a gene. This CDR3 is built from 15 residues. The germline gives CDR1 SGDLS, CDR2 YYNGEE. CDR3 DNA: TGTGCCAGCAGCGCCAGACAGGGGGCGCCAGACGAGCAGTACTTC. Translating it yields CASSARQGAPDEQYF.

J is TRBJ2-1 and V is TRBV10-3; 10 bases align to TRBD2. CDR1 is ENHRY and CDR2 is SYGVKD in the germline V gene. With 7 bases clipped from V and 2 bases from J, the junction kept 5 bases outside the gene matches. The CDR3 covers 15 residues. The CDR3 coding sequence is TGTGCCATCAACGTAGCGGGGGGAACCTACAATGAGCAGTTCTTC. It encodes CAINVAGGTYNEQFF.

The chain employs TRBV19 and TRBJ1-3, with TRBD1 identical over 7 bases. The CDR3 has 15 amino acids. V was clipped by 5 bases and J by 2 bases; unmatched bases: 6. From germline, CDR1 is LNHDA and CDR2 SQIVND (reference sequence). The CDR3 coding sequence is TGTGCCAGTAGTGGATCGACAGGGACTGGAAACACCATATATTTT. Protein product: CASSGSTGTGNTIYF.

V is TRBV18 and J is TRBJ2-2; perhaps TRBD1 as D (5 bases). CDR1 and CDR2 (germline): KGHSH, LQKENI. The CDR3 spans 17 residues. The V gene lost 0 bases and the J gene lost 3 bases, with 14 bases spanning the gap. CDR3 sequence reads: CASSPPEARQYTGELFF. CDR3 nucleotides: TGTGCCAGCTCACCACCCGAAGCCAGACAGTACACCGGGGAGCTGTTTTTT.

The gene calls are TRBV19 and TRBJ1-4; no clear D. Germline V lookup: CDR1 LNHDA, CDR2 SQIVND (reference sequence). Trimming removed 0 bases from V and 5 bases from J, with 10 bases in between. The CDR3 is 15 amino acids. The CDR3 sequence is CASSIEGGPNEKLFF. CDR3 coding DNA: TGTGCCAGTAGTATAGAGGGCGGGCCGAATGAAAAACTGTTTTTT.

The chain carries TRBV5-1 and TRBJ2-3; D may be TRBD2 (6 bases). Germline V gives CDR1 SGHRS, CDR2 YFSETQ. The CDR3 has 15 amino acids. The V gene lost 4 bases and the J gene lost 0 bases, with 12 bases spanning the gap. The CDR3 reads CASSRTGESTDTQYF. The CDR3 DNA follows: TGCGCCAGCAGCCGGACGGGGGAAAGCACAGATACGCAGTATTTT.

This clone was detected a few times. The rearrangement links TRBV6-5 to TRBJ2-7, with D possibly being TRBD1 (6 bases). Germline lookup yields CDR1 MNHEY and CDR2 SVGAGI. This CDR3 is 12 amino acids long. Trimming cost V 6 bases and J 3 bases, with 9 bases left between them. CDR3 DNA sequence: TGTGCCAGCAGGGACAGTCACTACGAGCAGTACTTC. It yields the protein CASRDSHYEQYF.

The rearrangement uses TRBV10-2 and TRBJ1-1, with a possible D match to TRBD1 (5 bases). This CDR3 region has 12 residues. Germline V gene sequence: CDR1 WSHSY, CDR2 SAAADI. The ends were cut back, 2 bases at V and 8 bases at J, with 9 bases in the middle. This CDR3 reads CASSEARTEAFF. The CDR3 nucleotides read TGCGCCAGCAGTGAGGCAAGGACAGAAGCTTTCTTT.

This clone occurred a few times. The same CDR3 also results from other DNA sequences found in this sample. The chain employs TRBV11-2 and TRBJ1-2; 9 nucleotides match TRBD1. After removal of 1 base from V and 6 bases from J, the junction contained 0 bases not matched to a gene. CDR1 SGHAT and CDR2 FQNNGV come from the germline V gene. CDR3 length: 13 residues. This chain's CDR3 is CASSLGTGDGYTF. The CDR3 coding sequence is TGTGCCAGCAGCTTAGGGACAGGGGATGGCTACACCTTC.

This clone appeared a few times. The chain joins TRBV7-2 to TRBJ2-7; 11 bases are shared with TRBD2. The CDR3 runs to 14 residues. Trimming removed 5 bases from V and 3 bases from J; junction bases left unmatched: 3. CDR1 and CDR2 from the germline V gene are SGHTA and FQGNSA. The CDR3 nucleotides read TGTGCCAGCAGCGTAACTAGCGGGGGCTACGAGCAGTACTTC. It is translated as CASSVTSGGYEQYF. Filled out from reference TRBV7-2 and TRBJ2-7, the complete variable domain reads GAGVSQSPSNKVTEKGKDVELRCDPISGHTALYWYRQSLGQGLEFLIYFQGNSAPDKSGLPSDRFSAERTGGSVSTLTIQRTQQEDSAVYLCASSVTSGGYEQYFGPGTRLTVT.

This clone was seen once. The rearrangement joins TRBV5-4 to TRBJ1-2; D is uncertain. The CDR3 is made up of 14 amino acids. Trimming pared 6 bases from V and 3 bases from J, leaving 15 bases between. Germline V gives CDR1 SGHNT, CDR2 YYREEE (reference sequence). This CDR3 is CASTSGGPDYGYTF. Here the CDR3 DNA reads TGTGCCAGCACCAGTGGAGGACCAGACTATGGCTACACCTTC.

The gene calls are TRBV5-1 and TRBJ2-2; maybe TRBD2 (5 bases). The germline CDR1 and CDR2 sequences are SGHRS and YFSETQ. The ends were cut back, 2 bases at V and 5 bases at J, with 37 bases in the middle. The CDR3 is 23 residues long. The CDR3 sequence is CASSFSSCYRFYLATYQTGELFF. The CDR3 region has the DNA TGCGCCAGCAGCTTTAGTTCGTGTTACAGATTCTACTTAGCGACCTACCAGACCGGGGAGCTGTTTTTT.

J is TRBJ2-2 and V is TRBV24-1; maybe TRBD2 (6 bases). CDR3 length equals 14 residues. Germline values: CDR1 KGHDR, CDR2 SFDVKD. V lost 4 bases and J lost 5, with 10 bases in between. As DNA, the CDR3 is TGTGCCACCAGTGAGCGGGGTGGGACCGGGGAGCTGTTTTTT. Translating gives CATSERGGTGELFF.

This chain uses TRBV7-8 with TRBJ2-1; 13 nucleotides agree with TRBD2. The CDR3 totals 19 residues. Germline V lookup: CDR1 SGHVS, CDR2 FQNEAQ. The V and J ends lost 0 bases and 2 bases, in that order; junction bases with no gene match: 7. CDR3 loop: CASSLAKGTSGTPYNEQFF. CDR3 bases: TGTGCCAGCAGCTTAGCGAAGGGGACTAGCGGGACCCCCTACAATGAGCAGTTCTTC.

The gene calls are TRBV2 and TRBJ2-2, with a weak D call TRBD2 (5 bases). The length of the CDR3 is 12 residues. Germline values: CDR1 SNHLY, CDR2 FYNNEI. Deletions cut 8 bases from V and 3 bases from J, with 7 bases between. The CDR3 region has the DNA TGTGCCAGCGGACTGGACACCGGGGAGCTGTTTTTT. Protein: CASGLDTGELFF.

The chain is built from TRBV7-2 and TRBJ1-1; D perhaps matches TRBD1 (5 bases). CDR3 length: 15 amino acids. Looked up from germline, CDR1 is SGHTA and CDR2 is FQGNSA. Trimming pared 6 bases from V and 6 bases from J, leaving 20 bases between. The CDR3 bases are TGTGCCAGCAGAGACCTGGGGGGACCGACAGCTGAAGCTTTCTTT. It codes for CASRDLGGPTAEAFF.

CDR3 sequence: CASSLGTGRTGELFF. The CDR3 DNA reads as TGTGCCAGCAGTTTAGGGACAGGGCGCACCGGGGAGCTGTTTTTT. The chain joins TRBV28 to TRBJ2-2; 9 bases match TRBD1. Germline assignment: CDR1 MDHEN and CDR2 SYDVKM. J lost 4 bases, V lost 2 bases, and 2 bases had no gene match. CDR3 length: 15 amino acids.

The chain has TRBV9 and TRBJ2-1; D is perhaps TRBD1 (6 bases). Trimming removed 3 bases at V and 6 bases at J, with 13 bases between. The CDR3 loop spans 14 amino acids. Germline values: CDR1 SGDLS, CDR2 YYNGEE. The CDR3 DNA reads TGTGCCAGCAGCGGGGGACCGACAGGCAATGAGCAGTTCTTC. It translates to CASSGGPTGNEQFF.

This chain uses TRBV18 with TRBJ1-1; 7 bases map to TRBD1. CDR1 is KGHSH and CDR2 is LQKENI in the germline V gene. V gave up 4 bases and J gave up 5 bases; unmatched junction bases: 4. This CDR3 comprises 13 residues. The CDR3 loop is CASSQGARTEAFF. CDR3 DNA sequence: TGTGCCAGCTCACAGGGGGCGCGGACTGAAGCTTTCTTT.

In this sample, this clone turned up once. The V call is TRBV7-9, the J call TRBJ2-1; D possibly corresponds to TRBD1 (6 bases). CDR1 and CDR2 (germline): SEHNR, FQNEAQ (reference sequence). This CDR3 is built from 13 residues. V lost 2 bases and J lost 7, with 9 bases in between. The CDR3 region is CASSLQGRNEQFF. CDR3 coding DNA: TGTGCCAGCAGCTTACAGGGGCGGAATGAGCAGTTCTTC.

The chain is built from TRBV5-4 and TRBJ1-1, with 11 nucleotides matching TRBD1. CDR1 and CDR2 (germline): SGHNT, YYREEE (reference sequence). The CDR3 is made up of 15 amino acids. With V trimmed by 7 bases and J by 0 bases, 5 bases remained unmatched. DNA for the CDR3: TGTGCCAGCTGGGACAGGGGGATCCTGAACACTGAAGCTTTCTTT. Amino acid sequence: CASWDRGILNTEAFF.

The chain employs TRBV14 and TRBJ2-1; D is possibly TRBD2 (5 bases). Trimming stripped 4 bases from V and 4 bases from J, with 14 bases between. The CDR3 contains 15 residues. Germline V gene data show CDR1 as SGHDN and CDR2 as FVKESK. CDR3 sequence: CASSPLGAKYNEQFF. The CDR3 DNA sequence: TGTGCCAGCAGCCCCCTGGGAGCGAAATACAATGAGCAGTTCTTC.

This clone was detected once. This chain uses TRBV20-1 with TRBJ2-1, with 9 bases fitting TRBD1. V lost 3 bases and J lost 5; bases outside the gene matches: 8. This CDR3 is 15 amino acids long. Looked up from germline, CDR1 is DFQATT and CDR2 is SNEGSKA (reference sequence). The CDR3 is CSASGGTGFNNEQFF. The CDR3 nucleotides read TGCAGTGCTAGTGGCGGGACAGGGTTCAACAATGAGCAGTTCTTC.

The chain is built from TRBV5-5 and TRBJ1-6; 9 bases fit TRBD1. The CDR3 contains 15 residues. Germline V CDR1 and CDR2: SGHKS, YYEKEE (reference sequence). Trimming removed 4 bases from V and 7 bases from J; junction bases left unmatched: 6. In DNA, the CDR3 is TGTGCCAGCAGCCGAGCGGGACAGGGAAATTCACCCCTCCACTTT. Translated, it gives CASSRAGQGNSPLHF. The variable domain in full, with the rest retrieved from reference TRBV5-5 and TRBJ1-6, is DAGVTQSPTHLIKTRGQQVTLRCSPISGHKSVSWYQQVLGQGPQFIFQYYEKEERGRGNFPDRFSARQFPNYSSELNVNALLLGDSALYLCASSRAGQGNSPLHFGNGTRLTVT.

The chain carries TRBV7-2 and TRBJ1-1; weak D call: TRBD1 (6 bases). Trimming cost V 5 bases and J 9 bases, with 19 bases left between them. Looked up from germline, CDR1 is SGHTA and CDR2 is FQGNSA. The CDR3 has 14 amino acids. This CDR3 reads CASSIDRSHQKAFF. The CDR3, as DNA: TGTGCCAGCAGCATTGACAGGAGCCATCAAAAAGCTTTCTTT.

The chain links TRBV6-5 to TRBJ2-7; 7 nucleotides match TRBD1. After removal of 1 base from V and 10 bases from J, the junction contained 7 bases not matched to a gene. Germline V gives CDR1 MNHEY, CDR2 SVGAGI. This CDR3 has 13 residues. The chain's CDR3 is CASSYFRDSDQYF. Here the CDR3 DNA reads TGTGCCAGCAGTTACTTCAGGGACAGCGATCAGTACTTC.

In its sample, this clone was seen once. The rearrangement links TRBV6-5 to TRBJ2-7, with TRBD2 identical over 10 bases. This CDR3 spans 14 amino acids. The germline gives CDR1 MNHEY, CDR2 SVGAGI. V was pared by 0 bases and J by 6 bases, with 2 bases of the junction left unmatched. CDR3 loop: CASSYSGTSVEQYF. CDR3 nucleotide sequence: TGTGCCAGCAGTTACTCCGGGACTAGCGTCGAGCAGTACTTC.

The rearrangement links TRBV5-3 to TRBJ2-1; the match to TRBD2 covers 7 bases. TRBV5-3 is treated as an ORF (open reading frame) with a function not yet certain. The CDR3 runs to 16 residues. V was pared by 2 bases and J by 5 bases, with 10 bases of the junction left unmatched. The CDR3 DNA is TGTGCCAGAAGCTTCGCGGGCAGCGGGAAGGACAATGAGCAGTTCTTC. Translated: CARSFAGSGKDNEQFF.

V is TRBV6-2 or TRBV6-3 and J is TRBJ2-3, with TRBD2 as a possible D gene (5 bases). The CDR3 covers 15 residues. With 6 bases removed from V and 2 bases from J, the gap between germline ends came to 15 bases. Per the germline V gene, CDR1 is MNHEY and CDR2 is SVGEGT. CDR3 loop: CASSPRTGNTDTQYF. CDR3 bases: TGTGCCAGCAGCCCCAGAACGGGGAACACAGATACGCAGTATTTT.

There are a few counts of this clone. This chain uses TRBV7-8 with TRBJ1-5, with D unclear. Deletions cut 4 bases from V and 3 bases from J, with 13 bases between. Germline values: CDR1 SGHVS, CDR2 FQNEAQ. The CDR3 loop spans 15 amino acids. The CDR3 loop is CASSSSAGINQPQHF. CDR3 DNA: TGTGCCAGCAGCTCAAGTGCGGGTATCAATCAGCCCCAGCATTTT.